These 3 T cell receptor beta chains originate from one sample sequenced in a study of CD8+CD57+ T cells in acquired aplastic anemia listed by TCRdb under 2018. Sequenced on an Illumina HiSeq 2000. Genomic DNA served as template for TCR beta VDJ combination and CDR3 sequence profiling. TCRdb itself trimmed the public reads at Q25 with fastp, ran MiXCR and retained productive beta chains. Each CDR3 protein gets just one entry, which takes the most common genes and DNA from the rows behind it. The sample table lists about 210,000 distinct CDR3 sequences, over 55% of them with a count of one. 25% to 35% of the sample comes from the top ten. Sequenced material: sorted CD4+, CD8+, or CD8+CD57+ T cells (not recorded which) from PBMCs. The receptors stem from a human donor in good health.

This chain links TRBV19 with TRBJ1-3, with 9 bases aligning to TRBD1. Losses at the gene ends were 7 bases for V and 2 bases for J; bases not matched to a gene: 9. This CDR3 is 16 amino acids long. Germline V CDR1 and CDR2: LNHDA, SQIVND (reference sequence). The CDR3 reads CASTRSGTGTGNTIYF. CDR3 bases: TGTGCCAGTACCAGATCCGGGACAGGGACTGGAAACACCATATATTTT.

The V and J genes are TRBV10-3 and TRBJ1-5; unclear D gene. V was shortened by 0 bases and J by 6 bases, with 9 bases between the two germline ends. The germline V gene has CDR1 ENHRY and CDR2 SYGVKD. The CDR3 is made up of 14 amino acids. CDR3 sequence: CAISESSWSQPQHF. As DNA, the CDR3 is TGTGCCATCAGTGAGTCGAGTTGGAGTCAGCCCCAGCATTTT.

This clonotype was detected many times. The chain couples TRBV5-8 to TRBJ2-7; the D gene is possibly TRBD1 (6 bases). The V gene lost 4 bases and the J gene lost 2 bases, with 16 bases spanning the gap. The V gene's germline CDR1 is SGHTS and CDR2 YDEGEE. The CDR3 covers 15 residues. The CDR3, as DNA: TGTGCCAGCAGCCCCTTTGGGGGCCTGACCTACGAGCAGTACTTC. Translating it yields CASSPFGGLTYEQYF. Full variable domain (missing parts from reference TRBV5-8 and TRBJ2-7): EAGVTQSPTHLIKTRGQQATLRCSPISGHTSVYWYQQALGLGLQFLLWYDEGEERNRGNFPPRFSGRQFPNYSSELNVNALELEDSALYLCASSPFGGLTYEQYFGPGTRLTVT.